The 15 T cell receptor beta chains below all came from one sample that was sequenced in a study of T cells in Graves' hyperthyroidism and ophthalmopathy. RNA transcripts gave rise to amplified TCR beta CDR3 regions. First-round RT-PCR targeting the TCR CDR3 was performed with the HTBI primer set. TCRdb reanalysed the multiplex PCR reads using MiXCR and keeps one entry per CDR3 protein. Here the sample spans under 350,000 distinct CDR3 sequences, around a quarter being singletons. Sequenced sample: blood. All receptors derive from a man aged 35-49 years with Graves' hyperthyroidism that later progressed to Graves' ophthalmopathy.

The gene calls are TRBV30 and TRBJ2-7; TRBD1 matches 7 bases. J gave up 4 bases and V 0 bases, and 9 bases lay outside the gene matches. The germline V gene encodes CDR1 GTSNPN and CDR2 SVGIG (reference sequence). The CDR3 covers 15 residues. The CDR3 region is CAWSVQQGRRYEQYF. The CDR3 DNA sequence: TGTGCCTGGAGTGTACAACAGGGGCGGAGGTACGAGCAGTACTTC.

This clonotype was counted ten times or more. CDR3 loop: CASSFQGTYEQYF. The DNA for the CDR3 is TGTGCCAGCAGCTTCCAGGGTACCTACGAGCAGTACTTC. The rearrangement joins TRBV5-6 to TRBJ2-7; maybe TRBD1 (5 bases). Looked up from germline, CDR1 is SGHDT and CDR2 is YYEEEE. This CDR3 has 13 amino acids. V dropped 2 bases and J dropped 2 bases, with 8 bases sitting between them. Full variable domain (missing parts from reference TRBV5-6 and TRBJ2-7): DAGVTQSPTHLIKTRGQQVTLRCSPKSGHDTVSWYQQALGQGPQFIFQYYEEEERQRGNFPDRFSGHQFPNYSSELNVNALLLGDSALYLCASSFQGTYEQYFGPGTRLTVT.

This clonotype appeared many times. In DNA form, the CDR3 reads TGTGCCAGCAGCGTACACAGTGGGGGTGACTATGGCTACACCTTC. Residues: CASSVHSGGDYGYTF. The J gene is TRBJ1-2, the V gene TRBV9; D is possibly TRBD1 (5 bases). Trimming took 1 base from V and 3 from J, leaving 13 bases between them. CDR3 length: 15 amino acids. Germline V gene sequence: CDR1 SGDLS, CDR2 YYNGEE.

In this sample, this clonotype turned up many times. This rearrangement joins TRBV29-1 to TRBJ2-7; D is perhaps TRBD2 (6 bases). V was shortened by 5 bases and J by 2 bases, with 16 bases between the two germline ends. Germline-derived CDR1 and CDR2 are SQVTM and ANQGSEA. This CDR3 is built from 14 residues. The CDR3 region is CSVRFSGPPYEQYF. CDR3 in DNA: TGCAGCGTTCGGTTTAGCGGCCCTCCCTACGAGCAGTACTTC.

Only one count was recorded for this clonotype. V gene TRBV20-1 combines with J gene TRBJ1-2, with D perhaps TRBD1 (6 bases). The CDR3 extends over 12 amino acids. Germline V gene data show CDR1 as DFQATT and CDR2 as SNEGSKA (reference sequence). V lost 2 bases and J lost 9, with 13 bases in between. This chain's CDR3 is CSARSDRPSYTF. CDR3 sequence (DNA): TGCAGTGCTAGATCCGACAGGCCAAGCTACACCTTC.

V and J are TRBV4-2 and TRBJ2-7; D call uncertain. Trimming cost V 2 bases and J 0 bases, with 8 bases left between them. The CDR3 covers 14 residues. CDR1 and CDR2 (germline): LGHNA, YNFKEQ. CDR3 sequence: CASSQLVGSYEQYF. In DNA, the CDR3 is TGTGCCAGCAGCCAATTGGTGGGCTCCTACGAGCAGTACTTC.

This clonotype occurred a few times. This sequence joins TRBV6-2 or TRBV6-3 and TRBJ1-1, with 9 nucleotides matching TRBD1. This CDR3 comprises 14 residues. From germline, CDR1 is MNHEY and CDR2 SVGEGT. J was trimmed by 5 bases and V by 6 bases; bases with no gene match: 7. In DNA form, the CDR3 reads TGTGCCAGCAGGGGCGCCGGGACAGGGACTGAAGCTTTCTTT. Translation: CASRGAGTGTEAFF.

In its sample, this clonotype was seen many times. This rearrangement joins TRBV11-3 to TRBJ2-2; TRBD1 aligns across 7 bases. Germline V gives CDR1 SGHNT, CDR2 YENEEA. The CDR3 covers 15 residues. The V gene end was trimmed by 5 bases and the J gene end by 6 bases; junction bases not matched to a gene: 9. CDR3 bases: TGTGCCAGCAGCCCCCTCGACAGGGAGCCCGGGGAGCTGTTTTTT. It is translated as CASSPLDREPGELFF.

This clonotype has ten or more counts. The CDR3 sequence: CASSLSHRAAAGSYEQYF. Here the CDR3 DNA reads TGTGCCAGCAGTTTAAGTCACCGGGCCGCGGCAGGAAGCTACGAGCAGTACTTC. This rearrangement joins TRBV12-3 or TRBV12-4 to TRBJ2-7; D remains unclear. The CDR3 sequence is 18 residues long. V was trimmed by 2 bases and J by 3 bases, leaving 23 bases between them.

The chain uses TRBV6-2 or TRBV6-3 and TRBJ1-1; D is undetermined. Deletions cut 2 bases from V and 2 bases from J, with 9 bases between. CDR1 MNHEY and CDR2 SVGEGT come from the germline V gene. CDR3 size: 14 residues. CDR3 in amino acids: CASSYVDGNTEAFF. The DNA of the CDR3 is TGTGCCAGCAGTTACGTGGACGGAAACACTGAAGCTTTCTTT.

This clonotype was counted at least ten times. The CDR3 bases are TGCGCCAGCAGCCCGGACCACACCGGGGAGCTGTTTTTT. Translation gives CASSPDHTGELFF. This chain links TRBV5-1 with TRBJ2-2; D gene uncertain. Trimming took 4 bases from V and 3 from J, leaving 7 bases between them. Germline values: CDR1 SGHRS, CDR2 YFSETQ. The CDR3 contains 13 residues.

This clonotype has at least ten counts. This chain joins TRBV7-8 and TRBJ1-1; 9 nucleotides agree with TRBD1. Trimming cost V 5 bases and J 5 bases; bases outside gene matches: 9. Germline V lookup: CDR1 SGHVS, CDR2 FQNEAQ. The CDR3 consists of 15 residues. The CDR3 loop reads CASSGQGLGGTEAFF. The CDR3 nucleotides read TGTGCCAGCAGCGGACAGGGGTTGGGTGGGACTGAAGCTTTCTTT.

This clonotype was detected ten times or more. The V call is TRBV28, the J call TRBJ1-1; no reliable D call. There are 14 residues in the CDR3. Germline lookup yields CDR1 MDHEN and CDR2 SYDVKM. Trimming cost V 3 bases and J 1 base, with 9 bases left between them. The CDR3 coding sequence is TGTGCCAGCAGTTTCGACACCGCGAACACTGAAGCTTTCTTT. Its translation is CASSFDTANTEAFF.

This clonotype was seen at least ten times. The chain carries TRBV28 and TRBJ2-7; 14 bases align to TRBD2. The CDR3 covers 21 residues. Germline CDR1 MDHEN, CDR2 SYDVKM. V lost 6 bases, J lost 5 bases, and 24 bases stayed unmatched. The CDR3 DNA reads as TGTGCCAGCAGCTGGACTAGCGGGAGGTTTTACGATGGGTGGGGGGTCGACGAGCAGTACTTC. Translation: CASSWTSGRFYDGWGVDEQYF. The variable domain in full, completed from reference TRBV28 and TRBJ2-7, reads DVKVTQSSRYLVKRTGEKVFLECVQDMDHENMFWYRQDPGLGLRLIYFSYDVKMKEKGDIPEGYSVSREKKERFSLILESASTNQTSMYLCASSWTSGRFYDGWGVDEQYFGPGTRLTVT.

This clonotype was detected many times. The gene calls are TRBV7-3 and TRBJ2-7; 9 nucleotides line up with TRBD2. V lost 1 base and J lost 7; bases outside the gene matches: 11. The CDR3 runs to 16 residues. Per the germline V gene, CDR1 is SGHTA and CDR2 is FQGTGA. The CDR3 loop is CASSLNGGRASGEQYF. The CDR3 DNA reads TGTGCCAGCAGCTTAAACGGCGGGAGGGCCTCGGGTGAGCAGTACTTC.